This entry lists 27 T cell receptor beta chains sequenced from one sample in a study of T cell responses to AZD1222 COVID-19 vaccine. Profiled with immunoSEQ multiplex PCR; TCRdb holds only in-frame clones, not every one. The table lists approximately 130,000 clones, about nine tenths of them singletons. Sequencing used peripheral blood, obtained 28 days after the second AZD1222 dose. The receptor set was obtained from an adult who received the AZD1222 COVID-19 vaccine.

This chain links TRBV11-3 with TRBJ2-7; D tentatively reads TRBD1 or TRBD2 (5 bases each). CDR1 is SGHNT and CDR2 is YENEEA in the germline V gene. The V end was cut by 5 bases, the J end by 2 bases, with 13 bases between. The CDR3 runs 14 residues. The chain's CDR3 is CASSPRDLPYEQYF. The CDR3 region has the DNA TGTGCCAGCAGCCCGAGGGACCTGCCCTACGAGCAGTACTTC.

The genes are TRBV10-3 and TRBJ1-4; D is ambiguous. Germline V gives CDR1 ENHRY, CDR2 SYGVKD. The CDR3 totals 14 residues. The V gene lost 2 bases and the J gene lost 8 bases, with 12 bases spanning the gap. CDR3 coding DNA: TGTGCCATCAGTGAGGATGGGCGGAGGGAAAAACTGTTTTTT. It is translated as CAISEDGRREKLFF.

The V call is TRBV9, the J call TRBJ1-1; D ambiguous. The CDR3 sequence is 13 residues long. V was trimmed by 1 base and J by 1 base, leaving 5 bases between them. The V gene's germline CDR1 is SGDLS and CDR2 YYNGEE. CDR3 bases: TGTGCCAGCAGCGTAATCGGGAACACTGAAGCTTTCTTT. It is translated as CASSVIGNTEAFF.

CDR3 DNA: TGCGCCAGCAGCTTGGGTCAGGTACAAGAGACCCAGTACTTC. It yields the protein CASSLGQVQETQYF. The genes are TRBV5-1 and TRBJ2-5; D gene uncertain. Trimming pared 0 bases from V and 2 bases from J, leaving 8 bases between. The CDR3 covers 14 residues. The germline CDR1 and CDR2 sequences are SGHRS and YFSETQ.

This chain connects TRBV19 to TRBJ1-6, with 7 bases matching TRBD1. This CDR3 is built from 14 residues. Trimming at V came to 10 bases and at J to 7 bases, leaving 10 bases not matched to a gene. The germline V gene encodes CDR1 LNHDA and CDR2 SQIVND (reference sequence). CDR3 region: CATNIGGGNSPLHF. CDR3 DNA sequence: TGTGCCACCAACATAGGGGGCGGCAATTCACCCCTCCACTTT.

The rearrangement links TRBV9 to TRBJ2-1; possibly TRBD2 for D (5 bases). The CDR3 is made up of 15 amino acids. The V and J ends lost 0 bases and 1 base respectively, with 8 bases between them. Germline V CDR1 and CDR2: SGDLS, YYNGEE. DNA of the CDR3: TGTGCCAGCAGCGTAGCTGGGAGATCCTACAATGAGCAGTTCTTC. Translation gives CASSVAGRSYNEQFF.

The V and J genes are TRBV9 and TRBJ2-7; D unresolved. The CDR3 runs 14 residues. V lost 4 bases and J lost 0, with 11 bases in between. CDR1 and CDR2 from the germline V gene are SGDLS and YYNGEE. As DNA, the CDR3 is TGTGCCAGCAGCAGAGCCCTGAGCTCCTACGAGCAGTACTTC. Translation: CASSRALSSYEQYF.

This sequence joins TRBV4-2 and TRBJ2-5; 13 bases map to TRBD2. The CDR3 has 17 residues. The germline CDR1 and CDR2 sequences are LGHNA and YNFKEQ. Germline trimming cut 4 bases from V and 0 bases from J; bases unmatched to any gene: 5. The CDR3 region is CASSPNGLAGDQETQYF. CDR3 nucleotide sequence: TGTGCCAGCAGCCCGAATGGACTAGCGGGGGACCAAGAGACCCAGTACTTC.

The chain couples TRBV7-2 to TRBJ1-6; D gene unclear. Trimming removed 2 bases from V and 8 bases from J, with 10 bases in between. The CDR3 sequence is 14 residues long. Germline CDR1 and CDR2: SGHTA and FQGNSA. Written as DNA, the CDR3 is TGTGCCAGCAGCTTATGGACGCAGTATTCACCCCTCCACTTT. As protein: CASSLWTQYSPLHF.

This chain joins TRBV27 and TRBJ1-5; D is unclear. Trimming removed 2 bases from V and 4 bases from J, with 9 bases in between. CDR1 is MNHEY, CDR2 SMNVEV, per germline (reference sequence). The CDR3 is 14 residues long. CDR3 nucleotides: TGTGCCAGCAGTTTAACTTGGATAAATCAGCCCCAGCATTTT. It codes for CASSLTWINQPQHF.

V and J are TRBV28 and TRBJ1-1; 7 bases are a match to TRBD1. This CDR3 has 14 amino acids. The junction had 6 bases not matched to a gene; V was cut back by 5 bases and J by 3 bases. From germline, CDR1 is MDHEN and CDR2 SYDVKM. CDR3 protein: CASSLTGLYTEAFF. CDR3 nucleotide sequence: TGTGCCAGCAGTCTGACAGGGCTCTACACTGAAGCTTTCTTT.

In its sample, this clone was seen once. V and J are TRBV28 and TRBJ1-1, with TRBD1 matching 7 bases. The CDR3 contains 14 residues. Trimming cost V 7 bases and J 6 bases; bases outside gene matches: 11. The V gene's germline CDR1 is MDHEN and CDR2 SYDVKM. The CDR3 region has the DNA TGTGCCAGCATCTACAGGGGAGGGGCCCCTGAAGCTTTCTTT. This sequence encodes CASIYRGGAPEAFF.

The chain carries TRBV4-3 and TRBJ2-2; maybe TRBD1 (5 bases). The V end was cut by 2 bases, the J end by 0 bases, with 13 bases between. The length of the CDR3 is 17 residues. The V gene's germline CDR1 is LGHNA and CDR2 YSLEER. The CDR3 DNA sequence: TGCGCCAGCAGCCAATTTCTGGGCAGGGCGAACACCGGGGAGCTGTTTTTT. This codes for CASSQFLGRANTGELFF.

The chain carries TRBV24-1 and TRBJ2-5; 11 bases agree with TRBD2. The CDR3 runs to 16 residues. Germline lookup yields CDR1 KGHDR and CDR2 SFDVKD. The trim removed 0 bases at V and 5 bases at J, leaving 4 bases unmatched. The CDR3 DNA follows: TGTGCCACCAGTGATTTGACTAGCGGGAGTGATGAGACCCAGTACTTC. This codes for CATSDLTSGSDETQYF.

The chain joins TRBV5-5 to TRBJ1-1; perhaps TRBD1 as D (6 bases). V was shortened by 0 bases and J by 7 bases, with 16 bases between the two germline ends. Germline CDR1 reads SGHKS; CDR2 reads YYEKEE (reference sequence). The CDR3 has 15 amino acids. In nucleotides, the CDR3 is TGTGCCAGCAGCTTGGATACGGACAGTAGACTTGAAGCTTTCTTT. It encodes CASSLDTDSRLEAFF.

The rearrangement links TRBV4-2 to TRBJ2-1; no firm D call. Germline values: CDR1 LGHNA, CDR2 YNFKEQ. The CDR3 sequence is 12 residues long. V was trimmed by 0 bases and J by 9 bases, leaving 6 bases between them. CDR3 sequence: CASSQDRSEQFF. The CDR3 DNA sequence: TGTGCCAGCAGCCAAGATCGGAGTGAGCAGTTCTTC.

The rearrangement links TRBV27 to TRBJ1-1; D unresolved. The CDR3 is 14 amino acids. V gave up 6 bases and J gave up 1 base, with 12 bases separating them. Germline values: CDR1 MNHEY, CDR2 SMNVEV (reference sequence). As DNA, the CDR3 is TGTGCCAGCAGACCCCGGGCGGAGAACACTGAAGCTTTCTTT. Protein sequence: CASRPRAENTEAFF.

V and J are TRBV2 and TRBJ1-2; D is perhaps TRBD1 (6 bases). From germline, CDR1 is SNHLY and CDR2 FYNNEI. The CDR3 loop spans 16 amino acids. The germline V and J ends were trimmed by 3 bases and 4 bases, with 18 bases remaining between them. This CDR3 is CASSEGLRGAAYGYTF. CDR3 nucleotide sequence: TGTGCCAGCAGTGAGGGATTAAGGGGGGCTGCCTATGGCTACACCTTC.

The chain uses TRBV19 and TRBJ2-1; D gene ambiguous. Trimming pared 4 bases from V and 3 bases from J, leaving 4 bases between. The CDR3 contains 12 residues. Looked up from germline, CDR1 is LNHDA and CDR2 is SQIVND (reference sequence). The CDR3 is CASSRLYNEQFF. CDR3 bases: TGTGCCAGTAGTAGGCTCTACAATGAGCAGTTCTTC.

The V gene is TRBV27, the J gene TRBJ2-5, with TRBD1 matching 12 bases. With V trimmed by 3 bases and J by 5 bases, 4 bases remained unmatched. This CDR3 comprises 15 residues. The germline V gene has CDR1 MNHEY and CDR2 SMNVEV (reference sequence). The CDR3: CASSLGQGAWETQYF. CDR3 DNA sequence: TGTGCCAGCAGTTTGGGACAGGGGGCTTGGGAGACCCAGTACTTC.

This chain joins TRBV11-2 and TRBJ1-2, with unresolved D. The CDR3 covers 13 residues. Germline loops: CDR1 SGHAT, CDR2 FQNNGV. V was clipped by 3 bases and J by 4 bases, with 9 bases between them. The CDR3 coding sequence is TGTGCCAGCAGCTTGGGCCAGTTCTATGGCTACACCTTC. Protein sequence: CASSLGQFYGYTF.

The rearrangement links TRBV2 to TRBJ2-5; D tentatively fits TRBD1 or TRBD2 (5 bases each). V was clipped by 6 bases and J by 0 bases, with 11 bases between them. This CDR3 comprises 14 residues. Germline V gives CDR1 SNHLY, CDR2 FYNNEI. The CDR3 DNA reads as TGTGCCAGCAGACGGGGCAGTTACCAAGAGACCCAGTACTTC. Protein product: CASRRGSYQETQYF.

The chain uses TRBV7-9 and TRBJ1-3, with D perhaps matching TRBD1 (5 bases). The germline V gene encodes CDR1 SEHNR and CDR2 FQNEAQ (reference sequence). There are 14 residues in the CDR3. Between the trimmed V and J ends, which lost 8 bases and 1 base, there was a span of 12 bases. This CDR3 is CASHAGFSGNTIYF. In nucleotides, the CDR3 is TGTGCCAGCCATGCAGGGTTTTCTGGAAACACCATATATTTT.

The CDR3 is CASGLGLDINEQFF. The CDR3 nucleotides are TGTGCTAGTGGTTTGGGTCTAGATATTAATGAGCAGTTCTTC. V and J are TRBV12-5 and TRBJ2-1; D is ambiguous. This CDR3 region has 14 residues. Trimming removed 1 base from V and 7 bases from J, with 11 bases in between. Germline loops: CDR1 LGHNT, CDR2 FRNRAP.

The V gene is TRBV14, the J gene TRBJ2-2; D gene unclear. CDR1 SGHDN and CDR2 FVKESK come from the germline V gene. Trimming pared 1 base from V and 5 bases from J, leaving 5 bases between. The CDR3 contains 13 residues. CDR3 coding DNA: TGTGCCAGCAGCCAAGTGAGAACCGGGGAGCTGTTTTTT. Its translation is CASSQVRTGELFF.

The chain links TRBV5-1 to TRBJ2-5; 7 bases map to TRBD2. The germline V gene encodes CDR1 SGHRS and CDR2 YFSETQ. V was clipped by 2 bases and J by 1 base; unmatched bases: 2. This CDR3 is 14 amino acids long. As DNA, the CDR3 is TGCGCCAGCAGCTTTACGGGGGGCCAAGAGACCCAGTACTTC. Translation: CASSFTGGQETQYF.

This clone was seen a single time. The CDR3 coding sequence is TGTGCCAGCAGCTCATTGATCAATGAGCAGTTCTTC. Its translation: CASSSLINEQFF. The gene calls are TRBV7-2 and TRBJ2-1; D is ambiguous. In germline, CDR1 is SGHTA, CDR2 FQGNSA. V lost 4 bases to trimming and J lost 6 bases, with 7 bases between them. The CDR3 consists of 12 residues.